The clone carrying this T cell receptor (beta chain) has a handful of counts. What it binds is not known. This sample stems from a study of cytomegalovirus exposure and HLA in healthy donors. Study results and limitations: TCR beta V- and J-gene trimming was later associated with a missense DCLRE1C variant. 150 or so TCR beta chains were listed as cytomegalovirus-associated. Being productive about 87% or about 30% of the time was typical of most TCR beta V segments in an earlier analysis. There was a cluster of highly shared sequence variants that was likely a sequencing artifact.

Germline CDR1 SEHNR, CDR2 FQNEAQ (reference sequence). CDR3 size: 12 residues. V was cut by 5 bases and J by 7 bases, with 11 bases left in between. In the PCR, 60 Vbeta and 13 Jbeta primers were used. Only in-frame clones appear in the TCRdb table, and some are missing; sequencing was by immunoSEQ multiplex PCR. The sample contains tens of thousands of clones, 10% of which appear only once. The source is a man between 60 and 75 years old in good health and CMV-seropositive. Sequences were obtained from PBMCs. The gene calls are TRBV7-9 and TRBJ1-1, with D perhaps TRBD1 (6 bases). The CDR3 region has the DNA TGTGCCAGCAGCCCAGGACAGATTGAAGCTTTCTTT. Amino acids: CASSPGQIEAFF.